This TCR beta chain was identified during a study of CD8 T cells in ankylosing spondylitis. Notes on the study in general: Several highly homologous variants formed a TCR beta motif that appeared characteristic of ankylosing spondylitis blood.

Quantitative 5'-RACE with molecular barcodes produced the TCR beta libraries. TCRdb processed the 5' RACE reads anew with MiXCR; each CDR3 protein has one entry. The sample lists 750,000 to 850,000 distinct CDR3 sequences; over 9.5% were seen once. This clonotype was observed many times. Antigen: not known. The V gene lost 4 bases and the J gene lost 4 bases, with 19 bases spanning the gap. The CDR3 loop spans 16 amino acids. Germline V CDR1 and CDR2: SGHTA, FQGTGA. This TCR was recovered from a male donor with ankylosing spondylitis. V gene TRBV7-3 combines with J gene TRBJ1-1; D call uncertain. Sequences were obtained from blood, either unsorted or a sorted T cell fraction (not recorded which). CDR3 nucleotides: TGTGCCAGCAGCTCCTTATCAGGAATAAAGGGCACTGAAGCTTTCTTT. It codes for CASSSLSGIKGTEAFF.